This T cell receptor beta chain was recovered during a study of T cells expressing NK-cell markers. TCRdb reworked the 5' RACE reads into one entry per CDR3 protein, no DNA. Its clone listing holds around 550,000 distinct CDR3 sequences. This CDR3 region has 15 residues. Germline lookup yields CDR1 SGHRS and CDR2 YFSETQ. V is TRBV5-1 and J is TRBJ1-1; checking the TCRdb D call of TRBD1 is not possible without DNA. The receptor was derived from a young man in good health. Material: blood T cells: a sorted CD56 or NKG2C T cell subset, CD4+ or CD8+ T cells, or bulk PBMC T cells (not recorded which). The CDR3 region is CASSLGNGGITEAFF.